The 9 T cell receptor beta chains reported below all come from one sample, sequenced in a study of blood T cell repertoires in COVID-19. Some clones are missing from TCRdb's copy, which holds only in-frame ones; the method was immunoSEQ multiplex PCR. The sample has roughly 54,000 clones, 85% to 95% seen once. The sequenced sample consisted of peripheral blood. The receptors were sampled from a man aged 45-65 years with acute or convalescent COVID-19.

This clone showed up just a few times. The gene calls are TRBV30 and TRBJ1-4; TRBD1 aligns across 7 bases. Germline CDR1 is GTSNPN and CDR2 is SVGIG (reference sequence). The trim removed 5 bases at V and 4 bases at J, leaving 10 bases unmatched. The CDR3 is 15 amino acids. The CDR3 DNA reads TGTGCCTGGTCCCAAGGGACAGCCGATAATGAAAAACTGTTTTTT. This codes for CAWSQGTADNEKLFF.

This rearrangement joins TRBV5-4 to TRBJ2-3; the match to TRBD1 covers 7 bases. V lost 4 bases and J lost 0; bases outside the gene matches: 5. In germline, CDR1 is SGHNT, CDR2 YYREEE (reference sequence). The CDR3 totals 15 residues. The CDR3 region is CASSPGGHSTDTQYF. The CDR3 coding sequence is TGTGCCAGCAGCCCAGGGGGACACAGCACAGATACGCAGTATTTT.

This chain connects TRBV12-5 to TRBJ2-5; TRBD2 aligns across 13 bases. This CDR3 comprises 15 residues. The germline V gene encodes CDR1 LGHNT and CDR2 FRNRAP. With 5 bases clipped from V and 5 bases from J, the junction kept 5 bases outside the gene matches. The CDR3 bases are TGTGCTAGTGGTCTGGGACTAGCGGGATTGGAGACCCAGTACTTC. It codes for CASGLGLAGLETQYF.

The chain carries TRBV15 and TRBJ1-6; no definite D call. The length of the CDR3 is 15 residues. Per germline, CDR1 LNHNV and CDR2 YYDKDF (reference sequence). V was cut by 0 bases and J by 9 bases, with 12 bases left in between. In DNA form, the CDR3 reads TGTGCCACCAGCAGAGATTTGGGCTTCGGTTCACCCCTCCACTTT. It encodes CATSRDLGFGSPLHF. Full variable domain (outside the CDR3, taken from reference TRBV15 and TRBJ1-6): DAMVIQNPRYQVTQFGKPVTLSCSQTLNHNVMYWYQQKSSQAPKLLFHYYDKDFNNEADTPDNFQSRRPNTSFCFLDIRSPGLGDTAMYLCATSRDLGFGSPLHFGNGTRLTVT.

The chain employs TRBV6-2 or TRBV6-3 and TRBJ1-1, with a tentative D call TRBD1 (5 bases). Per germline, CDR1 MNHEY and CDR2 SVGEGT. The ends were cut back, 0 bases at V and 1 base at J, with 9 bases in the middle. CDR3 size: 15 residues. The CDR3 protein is CASSYSNRRNTEAFF. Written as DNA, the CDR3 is TGTGCCAGCAGTTACTCGAACAGGAGGAACACTGAAGCTTTCTTT.

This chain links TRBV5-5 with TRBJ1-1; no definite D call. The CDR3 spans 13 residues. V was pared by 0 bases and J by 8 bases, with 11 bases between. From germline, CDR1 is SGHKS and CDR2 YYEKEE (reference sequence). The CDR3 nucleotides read TGTGCCAGCAGCTTGGGACAAGGAGGGGAAGCTTTCTTT. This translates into CASSLGQGGEAFF.

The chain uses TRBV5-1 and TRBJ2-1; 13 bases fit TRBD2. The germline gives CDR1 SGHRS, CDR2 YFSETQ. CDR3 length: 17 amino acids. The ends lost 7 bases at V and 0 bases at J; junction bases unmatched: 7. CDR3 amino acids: CASGGLAGWSSYNEQFF. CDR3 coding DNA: TGCGCCAGCGGGGGACTAGCGGGATGGAGCTCCTACAATGAGCAGTTCTTC.

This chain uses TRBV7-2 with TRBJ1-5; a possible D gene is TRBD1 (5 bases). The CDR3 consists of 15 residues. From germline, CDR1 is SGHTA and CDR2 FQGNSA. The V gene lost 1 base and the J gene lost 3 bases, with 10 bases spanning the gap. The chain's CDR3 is CASSLEGVVNQPQHF. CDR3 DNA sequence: TGTGCCAGCAGCTTAGAAGGGGTTGTCAATCAGCCCCAGCATTTT.

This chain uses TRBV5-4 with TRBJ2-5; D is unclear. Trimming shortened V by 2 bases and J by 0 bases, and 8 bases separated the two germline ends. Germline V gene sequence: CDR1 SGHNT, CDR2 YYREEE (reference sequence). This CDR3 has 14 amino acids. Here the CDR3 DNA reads TGTGCCAGCAGCTTTGACTGGTACCAAGAGACCCAGTACTTC. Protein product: CASSFDWYQETQYF.